This TCR beta chain was profiled in a study of blood T cells in healthy people across ages. General study results and limits: Per million T cells, the diversity of TCR beta decreased roughly linearly as age advanced.

Through a sample-barcoded 5' primer and a J-beta primer mix, a second PCR was run for roughly 6 to 11 cycles. Each cDNA molecule carried a tag from a template-switch adaptor that contained 12 random nucleotides. The study obtained at least 3 million CDR3-containing paired-end reads from every sample. TCRdb reprocessed the 5' RACE reads via MiXCR and lists one record per CDR3 protein. The top ten hold 22% of the sample, which has 700,000 to 950,000 distinct CDR3 sequences, 55% to 70% seen once. The V and J ends lost 5 bases and 4 bases respectively, with 14 bases between them. Germline V gene data show CDR1 as SGHTA and CDR2 as FQGNSA. The CDR3 covers 14 residues. This clonotype occurred once. Antigen unknown.

Sequencing used blood. This chain uses TRBV7-2 with TRBJ1-2; no definite D call. This TCR came from a young man in good health. The CDR3 loop is CASSPVGVSYGYTF. CDR3 DNA: TGTGCCAGCAGCCCGGTCGGGGTTAGCTATGGCTACACCTTC.